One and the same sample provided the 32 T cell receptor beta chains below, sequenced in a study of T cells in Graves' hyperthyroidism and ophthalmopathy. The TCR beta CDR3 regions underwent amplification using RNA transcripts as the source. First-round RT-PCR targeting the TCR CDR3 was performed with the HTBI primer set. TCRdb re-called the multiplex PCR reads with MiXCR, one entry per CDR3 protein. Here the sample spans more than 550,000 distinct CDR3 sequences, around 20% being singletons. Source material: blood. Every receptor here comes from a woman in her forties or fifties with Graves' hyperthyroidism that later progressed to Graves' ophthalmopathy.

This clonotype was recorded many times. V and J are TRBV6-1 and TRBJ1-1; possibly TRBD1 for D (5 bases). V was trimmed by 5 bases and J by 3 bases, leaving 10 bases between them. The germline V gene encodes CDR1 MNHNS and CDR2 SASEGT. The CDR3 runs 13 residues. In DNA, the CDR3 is TGTGCCAGCAGTTACGCAGGGCACACTGAAGCTTTCTTT. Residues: CASSYAGHTEAFF.

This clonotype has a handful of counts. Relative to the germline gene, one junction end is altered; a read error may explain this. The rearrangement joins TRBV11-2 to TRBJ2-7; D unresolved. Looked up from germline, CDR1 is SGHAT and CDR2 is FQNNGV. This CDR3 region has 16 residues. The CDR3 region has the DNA TGTGCCAACAGCCCCCGCCCAGACGGAGAATCCTACGAGCAGTACTTC. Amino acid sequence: CANSPRPDGESYEQYF.

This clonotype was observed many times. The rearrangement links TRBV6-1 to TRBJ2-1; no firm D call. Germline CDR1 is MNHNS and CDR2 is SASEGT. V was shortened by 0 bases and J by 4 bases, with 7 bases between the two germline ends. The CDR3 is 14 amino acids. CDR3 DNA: TGTGCCAGCAGTGAAGCCGGCCCTTACAATGAGCAGTTCTTC. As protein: CASSEAGPYNEQFF.

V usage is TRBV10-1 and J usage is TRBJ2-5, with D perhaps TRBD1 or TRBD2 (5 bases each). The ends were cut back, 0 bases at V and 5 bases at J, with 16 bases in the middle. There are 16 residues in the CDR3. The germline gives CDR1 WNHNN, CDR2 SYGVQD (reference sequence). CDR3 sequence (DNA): TGCGCCAGCAGTGAGTCGAATTGGGACCTCGGGGAGACCCAGTACTTC. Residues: CASSESNWDLGETQYF.

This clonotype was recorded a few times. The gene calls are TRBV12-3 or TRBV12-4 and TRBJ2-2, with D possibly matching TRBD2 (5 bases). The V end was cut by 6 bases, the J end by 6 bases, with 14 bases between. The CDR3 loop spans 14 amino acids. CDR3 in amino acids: CASSTGISAGELFF. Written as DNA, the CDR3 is TGTGCCAGCAGCACCGGGATCTCGGCCGGGGAGCTGTTTTTT.

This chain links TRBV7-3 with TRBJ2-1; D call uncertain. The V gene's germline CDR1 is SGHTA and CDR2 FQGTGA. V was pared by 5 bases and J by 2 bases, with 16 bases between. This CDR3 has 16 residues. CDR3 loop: CASSLERLPPYNEQFF. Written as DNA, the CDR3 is TGTGCCAGCAGCCTTGAGCGACTTCCCCCCTACAATGAGCAGTTCTTC. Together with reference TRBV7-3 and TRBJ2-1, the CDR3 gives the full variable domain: GAGVSQTPSNKVTEKGKYVELRCDPISGHTALYWYRQSLGQGPEFLIYFQGTGAADDSGLPNDRFFAVRPEGSVSTLKIQRTERGDSAVYLCASSLERLPPYNEQFFGPGTRLTVL.

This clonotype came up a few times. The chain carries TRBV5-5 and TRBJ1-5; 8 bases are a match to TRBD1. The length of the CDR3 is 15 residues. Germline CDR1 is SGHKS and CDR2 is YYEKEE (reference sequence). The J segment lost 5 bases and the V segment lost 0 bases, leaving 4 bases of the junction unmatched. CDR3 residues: CASSLDLQGDQPQHF. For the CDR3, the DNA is TGTGCCAGCAGCTTGGATTTACAGGGGGATCAGCCCCAGCATTTT.

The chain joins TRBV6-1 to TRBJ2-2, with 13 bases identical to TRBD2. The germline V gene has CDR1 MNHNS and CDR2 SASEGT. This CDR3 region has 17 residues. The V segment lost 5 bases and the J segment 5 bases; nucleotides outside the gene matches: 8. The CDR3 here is CASSPQELAGGTGELFF. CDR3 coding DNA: TGTGCCAGCAGTCCCCAAGAACTAGCGGGGGGGACCGGGGAGCTGTTTTTT.

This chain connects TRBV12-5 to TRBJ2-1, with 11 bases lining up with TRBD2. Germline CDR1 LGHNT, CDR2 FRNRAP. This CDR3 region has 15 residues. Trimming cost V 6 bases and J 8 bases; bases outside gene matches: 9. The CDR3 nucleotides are TGTGCTAGTGGCGAAACTAGCGGGGGCCTGTATGAGCAGTTCTTC. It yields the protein CASGETSGGLYEQFF.

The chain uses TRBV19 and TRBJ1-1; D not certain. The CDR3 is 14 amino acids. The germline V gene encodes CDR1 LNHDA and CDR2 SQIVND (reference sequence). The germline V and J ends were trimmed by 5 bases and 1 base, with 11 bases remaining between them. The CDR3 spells CASSLKTQNTEAFF. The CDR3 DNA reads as TGTGCCAGTAGTCTCAAGACCCAGAACACTGAAGCTTTCTTT.

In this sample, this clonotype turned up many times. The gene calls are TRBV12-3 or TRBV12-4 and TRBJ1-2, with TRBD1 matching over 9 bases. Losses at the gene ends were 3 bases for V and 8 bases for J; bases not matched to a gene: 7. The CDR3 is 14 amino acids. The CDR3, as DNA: TGTGCCAGCAGTTTCACAGGGGGCGATGGCGGCTACACCTTC. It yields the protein CASSFTGGDGGYTF.

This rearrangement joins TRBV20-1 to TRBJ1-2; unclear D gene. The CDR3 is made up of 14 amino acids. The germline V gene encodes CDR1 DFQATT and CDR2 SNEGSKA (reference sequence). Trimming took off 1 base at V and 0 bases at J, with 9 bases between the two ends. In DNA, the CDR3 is TGCAGTGCTAGAGCTAGGGTGGCTAACTATGGCTACACCTTC. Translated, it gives CSARARVANYGYTF.

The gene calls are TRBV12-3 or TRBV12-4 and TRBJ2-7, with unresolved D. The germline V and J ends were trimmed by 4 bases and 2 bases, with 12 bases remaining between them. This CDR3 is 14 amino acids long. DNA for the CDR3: TGTGCCAGCAGTTCCCTACCCAGGCCCTACGAGCAGTACTTC. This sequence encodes CASSSLPRPYEQYF.

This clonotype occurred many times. CDR3 bases: TGTGCCAGCAGACTAAGGACAGGGGGGACCTGGAACACTGAAGCTTTCTTT. It is translated as CASRLRTGGTWNTEAFF. The V gene is TRBV6-1, the J gene TRBJ1-1; 10 bases fit TRBD1. V was clipped by 6 bases and J by 1 base; unmatched bases: 11. The CDR3 is made up of 17 amino acids. CDR1 and CDR2 from the germline V gene are MNHNS and SASEGT.

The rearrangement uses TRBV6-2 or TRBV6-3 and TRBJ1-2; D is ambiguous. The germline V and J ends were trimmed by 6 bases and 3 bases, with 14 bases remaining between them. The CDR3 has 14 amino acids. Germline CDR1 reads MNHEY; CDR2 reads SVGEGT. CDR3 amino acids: CASRVLGSHYGYTF. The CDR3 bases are TGTGCCAGCAGGGTTCTCGGGTCACACTATGGCTACACCTTC.

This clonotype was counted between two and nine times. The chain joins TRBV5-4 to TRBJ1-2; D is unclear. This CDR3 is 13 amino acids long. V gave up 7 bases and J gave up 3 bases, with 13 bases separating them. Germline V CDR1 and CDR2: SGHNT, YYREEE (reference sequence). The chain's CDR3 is CASGTVSYYGYTF. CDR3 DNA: TGTGCCAGCGGAACGGTGTCGTACTATGGCTACACCTTC.

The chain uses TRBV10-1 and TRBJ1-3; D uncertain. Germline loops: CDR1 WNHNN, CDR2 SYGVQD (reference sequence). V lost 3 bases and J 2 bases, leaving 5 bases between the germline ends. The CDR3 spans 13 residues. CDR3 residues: CASSDSPGNTIYF. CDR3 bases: TGCGCCAGCAGTGACAGCCCTGGAAACACCATATATTTT.

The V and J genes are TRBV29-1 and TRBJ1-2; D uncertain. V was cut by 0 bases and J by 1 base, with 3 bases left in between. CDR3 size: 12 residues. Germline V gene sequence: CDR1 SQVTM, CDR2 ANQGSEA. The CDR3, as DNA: TGCAGCGTTGAAGAGAATAACTATGGCTACACCTTC. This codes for CSVEENNYGYTF.

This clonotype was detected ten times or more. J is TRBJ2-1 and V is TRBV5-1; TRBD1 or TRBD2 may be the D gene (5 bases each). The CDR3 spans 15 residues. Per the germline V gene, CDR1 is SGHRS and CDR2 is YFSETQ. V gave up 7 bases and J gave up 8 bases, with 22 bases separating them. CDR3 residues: CASGKNRDLSDEQFF. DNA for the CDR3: TGCGCCAGCGGCAAAAACCGGGACCTTAGCGATGAGCAGTTCTTC.

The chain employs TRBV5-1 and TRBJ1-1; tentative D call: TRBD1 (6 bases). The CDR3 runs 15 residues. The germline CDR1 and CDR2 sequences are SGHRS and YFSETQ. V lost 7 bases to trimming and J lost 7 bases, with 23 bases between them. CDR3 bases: TGCGCCAGCGGCTGGAACAGGGTAACCTTAGGTGAAGCTTTCTTT. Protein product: CASGWNRVTLGEAFF. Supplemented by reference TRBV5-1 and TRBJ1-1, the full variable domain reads KAGVTQTPRYLIKTRGQQVTLSCSPISGHRSVSWYQQTPGQGLQFLFEYFSETQRNKGNFPGRFSGRQFSNSRSEMNVSTLELGDSALYLCASGWNRVTLGEAFFGQGTRLTVV.

DNA for the CDR3: TGTGCCAGTAGTATAGTGGGTGGAGGACAGGGGACTGAAGCTTTCTTT. It is translated as CASSIVGGGQGTEAFF. The chain is built from TRBV19 and TRBJ1-1; 9 bases are shared with TRBD1. This CDR3 comprises 16 residues. Germline values: CDR1 LNHDA, CDR2 SQIVND (reference sequence). The V gene end was trimmed by 1 base and the J gene end by 5 bases; junction bases not matched to a gene: 8.

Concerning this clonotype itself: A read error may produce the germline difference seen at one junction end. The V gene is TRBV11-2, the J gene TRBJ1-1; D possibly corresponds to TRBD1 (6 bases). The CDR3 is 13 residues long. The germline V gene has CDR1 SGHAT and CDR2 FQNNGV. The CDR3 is CASSLGGHTEALF. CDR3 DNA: TGTGCCAGCAGCTTAGGGGGACACACTGAAGCTCTCTTT.

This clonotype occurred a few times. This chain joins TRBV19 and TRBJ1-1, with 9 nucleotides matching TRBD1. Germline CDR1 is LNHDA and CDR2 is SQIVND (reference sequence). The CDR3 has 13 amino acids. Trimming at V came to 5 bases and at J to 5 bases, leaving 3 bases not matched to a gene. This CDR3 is CASSYRGRTEAFF. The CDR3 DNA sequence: TGTGCCAGTAGTTACAGGGGGCGAACTGAAGCTTTCTTT.

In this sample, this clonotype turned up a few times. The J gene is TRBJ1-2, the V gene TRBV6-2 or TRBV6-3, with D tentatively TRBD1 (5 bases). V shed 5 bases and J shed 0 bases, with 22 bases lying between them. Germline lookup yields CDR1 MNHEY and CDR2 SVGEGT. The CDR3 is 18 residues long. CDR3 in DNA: TGTGCCAGCAGTCCCCCGTTCCTCTGGGGGGAGTCTAACTATGGCTACACCTTC. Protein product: CASSPPFLWGESNYGYTF.

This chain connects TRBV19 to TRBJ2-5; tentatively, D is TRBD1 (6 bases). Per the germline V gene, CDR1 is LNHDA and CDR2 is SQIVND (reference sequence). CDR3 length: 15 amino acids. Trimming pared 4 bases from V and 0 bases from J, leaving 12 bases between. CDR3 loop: CASSSRDKYQETQYF. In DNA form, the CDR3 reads TGTGCCAGTAGTAGCCGGGACAAGTACCAAGAGACCCAGTACTTC.

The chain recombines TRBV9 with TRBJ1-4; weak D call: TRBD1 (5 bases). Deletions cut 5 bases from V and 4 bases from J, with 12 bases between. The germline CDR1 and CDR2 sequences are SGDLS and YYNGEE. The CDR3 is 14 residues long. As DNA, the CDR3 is TGTGCCAGCAGTCAGACAGCAGTTAATGAAAAACTGTTTTTT. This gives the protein CASSQTAVNEKLFF.

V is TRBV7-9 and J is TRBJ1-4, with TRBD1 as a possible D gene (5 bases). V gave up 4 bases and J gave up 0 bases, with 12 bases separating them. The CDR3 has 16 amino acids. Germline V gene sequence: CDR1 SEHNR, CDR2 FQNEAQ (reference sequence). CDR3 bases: TGTGCCAGCAGCTCGCTACAGGCGGCAACTAATGAAAAACTGTTTTTT. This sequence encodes CASSSLQAATNEKLFF.

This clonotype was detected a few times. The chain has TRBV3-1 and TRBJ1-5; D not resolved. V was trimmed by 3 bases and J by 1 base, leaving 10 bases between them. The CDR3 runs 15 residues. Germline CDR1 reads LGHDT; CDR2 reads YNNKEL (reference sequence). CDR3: CASSHTPRSNQPQHF. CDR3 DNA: TGTGCCAGCAGCCATACCCCCCGCAGCAATCAGCCCCAGCATTTT.

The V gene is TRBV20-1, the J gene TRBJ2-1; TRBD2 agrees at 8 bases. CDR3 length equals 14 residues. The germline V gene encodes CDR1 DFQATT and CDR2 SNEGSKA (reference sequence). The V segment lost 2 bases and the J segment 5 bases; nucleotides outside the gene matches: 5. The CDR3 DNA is TGCAGTGCTAGACTCGGGACTAGAGACAATGAGCAGTTCTTC. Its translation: CSARLGTRDNEQFF.

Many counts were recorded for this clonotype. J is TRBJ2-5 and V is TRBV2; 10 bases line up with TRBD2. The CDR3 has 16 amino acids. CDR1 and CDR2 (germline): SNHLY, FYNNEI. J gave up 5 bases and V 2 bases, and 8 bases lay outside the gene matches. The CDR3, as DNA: TGTGCCAGCAGTGAATCGCTAGCGGGGGCCTCGGAGACCCAGTACTTC. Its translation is CASSESLAGASETQYF.

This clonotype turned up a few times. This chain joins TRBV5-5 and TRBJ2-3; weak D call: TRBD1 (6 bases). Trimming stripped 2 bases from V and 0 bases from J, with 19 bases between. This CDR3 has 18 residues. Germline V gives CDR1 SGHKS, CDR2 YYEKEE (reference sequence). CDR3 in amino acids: CASSFALGQTPSTDTQYF. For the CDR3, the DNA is TGTGCCAGCAGCTTCGCCCTTGGACAGACACCTAGCACAGATACGCAGTATTTT. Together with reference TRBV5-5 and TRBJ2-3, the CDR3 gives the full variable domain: DAGVTQSPTHLIKTRGQQVTLRCSPISGHKSVSWYQQVLGQGPQFIFQYYEKEERGRGNFPDRFSARQFPNYSSELNVNALLLGDSALYLCASSFALGQTPSTDTQYFGPGTRLTVL.

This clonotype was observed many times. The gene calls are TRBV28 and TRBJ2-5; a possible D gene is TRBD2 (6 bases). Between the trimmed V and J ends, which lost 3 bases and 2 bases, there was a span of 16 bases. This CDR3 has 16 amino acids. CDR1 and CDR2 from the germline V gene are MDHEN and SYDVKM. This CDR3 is CASSFIGGRKQETQYF. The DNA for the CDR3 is TGTGCCAGCAGTTTTATCGGGGGTAGAAAGCAAGAGACCCAGTACTTC. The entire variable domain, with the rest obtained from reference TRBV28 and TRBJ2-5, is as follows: DVKVTQSSRYLVKRTGEKVFLECVQDMDHENMFWYRQDPGLGLRLIYFSYDVKMKEKGDIPEGYSVSREKKERFSLILESASTNQTSMYLCASSFIGGRKQETQYFGPGTRLLVL.